The 26 T cell receptor beta chains listed next were all sequenced from one sample in a study of identical twins (dated by TCRdb to the mid-2010s). The library was produced with 5' RACE. The sample was run on an Illumina HiSeq 2000. Through fastp at Q25 and MiXCR, TCRdb rebuilt clones from the public reads, retaining in-frame beta chains. Every distinct CDR3 protein forms one entry, paired with its most common genes and DNA. The sample records about 340,000 distinct CDR3 sequences, about 10% of which are singletons. The leading ten clones occupy under 9.5% of the sample. Specimen: naive T cells sorted from blood. According to the study, the label for this sample's cell subset or site signals: cells isolated with a human naive T-cell isolation kit. The receptors shown here come from a woman aged 45-65 years in good health.

The V and J genes are TRBV10-3 and TRBJ1-4; weak D call: TRBD1 (5 bases). Germline V gives CDR1 ENHRY, CDR2 SYGVKD. V was clipped by 4 bases and J by 0 bases, with 9 bases between them. The CDR3 has 15 residues. This CDR3 is CAISGDGATNEKLFF. The CDR3 coding sequence is TGTGCCATCAGTGGGGACGGCGCAACTAATGAAAAACTGTTTTTT.

This clonotype was seen ten or more times. V and J are TRBV11-2 and TRBJ2-3, with D possibly being TRBD2 (5 bases). Germline CDR1 and CDR2: SGHAT and FQNNGV. Trimming cost V 5 bases and J 0 bases, with 12 bases left between them. The CDR3 is made up of 15 amino acids. The CDR3 sequence: CASSLEDSSTDTQYF. CDR3 nucleotide sequence: TGTGCCAGCAGCCTTGAGGACTCTAGCACAGATACGCAGTATTTT.

This clonotype has only a few counts. The chain has TRBV7-9 and TRBJ2-7, with 13 bases lining up with TRBD2. Germline V lookup: CDR1 SEHNR, CDR2 FQNEAQ (reference sequence). CDR3 length: 15 amino acids. V was pared by 3 bases and J by 3 bases, with 2 bases of the junction left unmatched. Here the CDR3 reads CASSFTSGRVYEQYF. CDR3 nucleotides: TGTGCCAGCAGCTTTACTAGCGGGAGGGTCTACGAGCAGTACTTC.

This clonotype was counted at least ten times. CDR3 residues: CASSLWRESEGDTQYF. The CDR3 DNA sequence: TGTGCCAGCAGCTTGTGGCGGGAATCGGAAGGGGATACGCAGTATTTT. This sequence joins TRBV7-9 and TRBJ2-3; D possibly corresponds to TRBD2 (6 bases). Germline V CDR1 and CDR2: SEHNR, FQNEAQ (reference sequence). Deletions cut 3 bases from V and 6 bases from J, with 19 bases between. The CDR3 is made up of 16 amino acids.

This clonotype has a count of ten or more. The chain links TRBV3-1 to TRBJ2-1; D is ambiguous. V lost 3 bases, J lost 0 bases, and 9 bases lay in between. The germline gives CDR1 LGHDT, CDR2 YNNKEL (reference sequence). CDR3 length equals 15 residues. The CDR3 reads CASSHVESSYNEQFF. CDR3 sequence (DNA): TGTGCCAGCAGCCATGTGGAGAGCTCCTACAATGAGCAGTTCTTC.

Ten or more counts support this clonotype. This rearrangement joins TRBV3-1 to TRBJ2-5; a possible D gene is TRBD1 (6 bases). CDR1 and CDR2 (germline): LGHDT, YNNKEL (reference sequence). The length of the CDR3 is 14 residues. The ends were cut back, 3 bases at V and 1 base at J, with 9 bases in the middle. The CDR3, as DNA: TGTGCCAGCAGCCACGGGACAATCCAAGAGACCCAGTACTTC. Protein product: CASSHGTIQETQYF.

The genes are TRBV20-1 and TRBJ2-6; perhaps TRBD1 as D (5 bases). Germline V gene lookup returns CDR1 DFQATT and CDR2 SNEGSKA (reference sequence). V gave up 0 bases and J gave up 0 bases, with 6 bases separating them. The length of the CDR3 is 15 residues. CDR3 protein: CSARDRDSGANVLTF. As DNA, the CDR3 is TGCAGTGCTAGAGACAGGGACTCTGGGGCCAACGTCCTGACTTTC.

The V and J genes are TRBV7-8 and TRBJ2-7, with TRBD1 matching over 8 bases. This CDR3 has 14 residues. V was clipped by 5 bases and J by 7 bases; unmatched bases: 10. Germline assignment: CDR1 SGHVS and CDR2 FQNEAQ. CDR3 sequence: CASSPGQVLGEQYV. In DNA, the CDR3 is TGTGCCAGCAGCCCGGGACAGGTCCTGGGTGAGCAGTACGTC.

This clonotype was seen only a few times. The chain recombines TRBV6-5 with TRBJ1-5; no clear D gene. From germline, CDR1 is MNHEY and CDR2 SVGAGI. Trimming left V 0 bases short and J 4 bases short, with 7 bases between. This CDR3 is built from 14 residues. Here the CDR3 reads CASSYSGQNQPQHF. As DNA, the CDR3 is TGTGCCAGCAGTTACTCAGGCCAGAATCAGCCCCAGCATTTT.

This clonotype came up once. The CDR3 sequence: CASSSKQGGETQYF. The CDR3 DNA is TGTGCCAGCAGCTCAAAACAGGGAGGGGAGACCCAGTACTTC. The V call is TRBV7-9, the J call TRBJ2-5; D may be TRBD2 (7 bases). The CDR3 consists of 14 residues. The V end was cut by 4 bases, the J end by 5 bases, with 14 bases between. CDR1 is SEHNR, CDR2 FQNEAQ, per germline (reference sequence).

The sample holds many counts of this clonotype. The V call is TRBV7-8, the J call TRBJ1-5, with 10 nucleotides matching TRBD1. Trimming removed 2 bases from V and 5 bases from J; junction bases left unmatched: 24. CDR1 and CDR2 (germline): SGHVS, FQNEAQ. The CDR3 spans 22 residues. As DNA, the CDR3 is TGTGCCAGCAGCTTACGCCCTTATAGGACAGGGGGAATGGGTGCGCCTCATCAGCCCCAGCATTTT. This sequence encodes CASSLRPYRTGGMGAPHQPQHF.

This clonotype has at least ten counts. V is TRBV10-3 and J is TRBJ2-1; 8 bases are a match to TRBD2. Unmatched junction bases numbered 8, after V lost 10 bases and J lost 6 bases. The CDR3 loop spans 13 amino acids. In germline, CDR1 is ENHRY, CDR2 SYGVKD. This CDR3 reads CASTGTRSNEQFF. CDR3 DNA sequence: TGTGCCAGCACCGGGACTAGGAGCAATGAGCAGTTCTTC.

This chain links TRBV28 with TRBJ2-1; no firm D call. This CDR3 region has 12 residues. From germline, CDR1 is MDHEN and CDR2 SYDVKM. V was trimmed by 2 bases and J by 10 bases, leaving 9 bases between them. In DNA form, the CDR3 reads TGTGCCAGCAGTTTACCCCGTAGGGAGCAGTTCTTC. Its protein is CASSLPRREQFF.

This clonotype was counted only a few times. This sequence joins TRBV15 and TRBJ2-7, with 11 bases fitting TRBD1. The V and J ends lost 3 bases and 5 bases, in that order; junction bases with no gene match: 9. CDR3 length: 16 amino acids. Germline V gives CDR1 LNHNV, CDR2 YYDKDF (reference sequence). CDR3 in DNA: TGTGCCACCAGCAGTCTAACGGACAGGGGGCTCAACGAGCAGTACTTC. Protein sequence: CATSSLTDRGLNEQYF.

The gene calls are TRBV10-1 and TRBJ2-1, with 7 bases fitting TRBD2. J was trimmed by 7 bases and V by 10 bases; bases with no gene match: 13. Germline V gene data show CDR1 as WNHNN and CDR2 as SYGVQD (reference sequence). This CDR3 contains 14 residues. DNA for the CDR3: TGCGCCACCAAACGGGAGGCCCAAGGGAATGAGCAGTTCTTC. Encoded protein: CATKREAQGNEQFF.

The table lists this clonotype with many counts. The J gene is TRBJ2-6, the V gene TRBV6-6, with unresolved D. In germline, CDR1 is MNHNY, CDR2 SVGAGI (reference sequence). The CDR3 has 13 residues. V was cut by 10 bases and J by 1 base, with 8 bases left in between. CDR3 bases: TGTGCCACCACAGATTCTGGGGCCAACGTCCTGACTTTC. Translated: CATTDSGANVLTF.

The chain joins TRBV7-8 to TRBJ1-1; D is unclear. V lost 6 bases, J lost 4 bases, and 9 bases lay in between. The V gene's germline CDR1 is SGHVS and CDR2 FQNEAQ. The CDR3 runs 12 residues. Here the CDR3 DNA reads TGTGCCAGCAGGGAGGGCCCCACTGAAGCTTTCTTT. This codes for CASREGPTEAFF.

This clonotype was detected ten times or more. The CDR3 here is CASTQTGIAPHEQFF. The CDR3 coding sequence is TGTGCCAGCACCCAAACAGGGATTGCCCCCCATGAGCAGTTCTTC. The chain is built from TRBV28 and TRBJ2-1, with D possibly TRBD1 on 6 matching bases. The CDR3 sequence is 15 residues long. With 7 bases removed from V and 8 bases from J, the gap between germline ends came to 21 bases. Germline-derived CDR1 and CDR2 are MDHEN and SYDVKM.

This clonotype was counted many times. The chain is built from TRBV12-3 or TRBV12-4 and TRBJ2-5; D gene uncertain. This CDR3 is built from 12 residues. V was pared by 8 bases and J by 5 bases, with 12 bases between. The CDR3 bases are TGTGCCAGCGGAGCCCTCAGGGAGACCCAGTACTTC. Protein: CASGALRETQYF.

This clonotype was seen more than once but under ten times. The V and J genes are TRBV2 and TRBJ2-2; the match to TRBD2 covers 9 bases. The CDR3 extends over 15 amino acids. The V gene's germline CDR1 is SNHLY and CDR2 FYNNEI. Losses at the gene ends were 4 bases for V and 0 bases for J; bases not matched to a gene: 0. The CDR3 DNA follows: TGTGCCAGCAGTGGACTAGCGGCGAACACCGGGGAGCTGTTTTTT. Protein sequence: CASSGLAANTGELFF. Based on the CDR3 plus reference TRBV2 and TRBJ2-2, the full variable domain is EPEVTQTPSHQVTQMGQEVILRCVPISNHLYFYWYRQILGQKVEFLVSFYNNEISEKSEIFDDQFSVERPDGSNFTLKIRSTKLEDSAMYFCASSGLAANTGELFFGEGSRLTVL.

This clonotype was seen only a few times. The chain has TRBV20-1 and TRBJ2-6; D is undetermined. Germline V gene data show CDR1 as DFQATT and CDR2 as SNEGSKA (reference sequence). V dropped 5 bases and J dropped 0 bases, with 11 bases sitting between them. The CDR3 length is 15 residues. Written as DNA, the CDR3 is TGCAGTGCTGGCAGCTCTAGCTCTGGGGCCAACGTCCTGACTTTC. It translates to CSAGSSSSGANVLTF.

This clonotype was counted only a few times. The genes are TRBV6-9 and TRBJ1-5, with 7 bases aligning to TRBD1. J lost 4 bases, V lost 6 bases, and 15 bases had no gene match. CDR3 length equals 17 residues. Germline CDR1 and CDR2: MNHGY and SVAAGI. CDR3: CASSHPEEGQINQPQHF. In nucleotides, the CDR3 is TGTGCCAGCAGCCACCCGGAGGAGGGACAGATTAATCAGCCCCAGCATTTT.

The chain is built from TRBV9 and TRBJ2-1; TRBD2 aligns across 13 bases. The CDR3 spans 15 residues. Germline assignment: CDR1 SGDLS and CDR2 YYNGEE. Losses at the gene ends were 5 bases for V and 7 bases for J; bases not matched to a gene: 6. The CDR3 nucleotides read TGTGCCAGCAGTCTACTAGCGGGAGGGGCTAATGAGCAGTTCTTC. It specifies CASSLLAGGANEQFF.

A few counts support this clonotype. The chain couples TRBV5-6 to TRBJ2-2; a weak D match, TRBD2 (6 bases). Trimming removed 7 bases at V and 1 base at J, with 11 bases between. Germline V gene data show CDR1 as SGHDT and CDR2 as YYEEEE. The CDR3 runs 14 residues. The CDR3 DNA sequence: TGTGCCAGCGGGCCGGGAGAGAACACCGGGGAGCTGTTTTTT. Its protein product is CASGPGENTGELFF.

The V gene is TRBV5-1, the J gene TRBJ2-1; 7 bases map to TRBD2. With V trimmed by 4 bases and J by 4 bases, 14 bases remained unmatched. The germline V gene has CDR1 SGHRS and CDR2 YFSETQ. The CDR3 is 17 amino acids. The CDR3 coding sequence is TGCGCCAGCAGCGGTAGCGGGCAGGCGTGGGATTACAATGAGCAGTTCTTC. Translation: CASSGSGQAWDYNEQFF. Looking up the rest from reference TRBV5-1 and TRBJ2-1 gives the full variable domain: KAGVTQTPRYLIKTRGQQVTLSCSPISGHRSVSWYQQTPGQGLQFLFEYFSETQRNKGNFPGRFSGRQFSNSRSEMNVSTLELGDSALYLCASSGSGQAWDYNEQFFGPGTRLTVL.

J is TRBJ2-4 and V is TRBV29-1, with D possibly matching TRBD1 (6 bases). The germline gives CDR1 SQVTM, CDR2 ANQGSEA. V lost 6 bases, J lost 2 bases, and 14 bases lay in between. The CDR3 sequence is 14 residues long. CDR3 sequence: CSVQGRISKNIQYF. The CDR3 region has the DNA TGCAGCGTACAGGGAAGAATCTCCAAAAACATTCAGTACTTC.